The T cell receptor (beta chain) described here comes from a study of T cells in Graves' hyperthyroidism and ophthalmopathy. Across the whole study: Any treatment followed the collection of peripheral blood at initial diagnosis.

Diagnoses were established using clinical symptoms, serum thyroxine and TRAb, thyroid ultrasound and orbital computed tomography. J gave up 1 base and V 5 bases, and 6 bases lay outside the gene matches. Germline V gives CDR1 MDHEN, CDR2 SYDVKM. The CDR3 contains 15 residues. This clonotype appeared many times. There were TCR beta CDR3 regions amplified from RNA transcripts. The primer set for the first-round RT-PCR of the TCR CDR3 was HTBI. From the multiplex PCR reads, TCRdb called clonotypes with MiXCR, one entry per CDR3 protein. The table includes approximately 710,000 distinct CDR3 sequences, 15% to 20% detected once.

Sequenced material: blood. J is TRBJ2-5 and V is TRBV28; 8 bases fit TRBD1. This clonotype originated in a man in his forties or fifties with Graves' hyperthyroidism. The CDR3 nucleotides read TGTGCCAGCAGTCTCAGGGACAGGACCCAAGAGACCCAGTACTTC. Amino acid sequence: CASSLRDRTQETQYF.